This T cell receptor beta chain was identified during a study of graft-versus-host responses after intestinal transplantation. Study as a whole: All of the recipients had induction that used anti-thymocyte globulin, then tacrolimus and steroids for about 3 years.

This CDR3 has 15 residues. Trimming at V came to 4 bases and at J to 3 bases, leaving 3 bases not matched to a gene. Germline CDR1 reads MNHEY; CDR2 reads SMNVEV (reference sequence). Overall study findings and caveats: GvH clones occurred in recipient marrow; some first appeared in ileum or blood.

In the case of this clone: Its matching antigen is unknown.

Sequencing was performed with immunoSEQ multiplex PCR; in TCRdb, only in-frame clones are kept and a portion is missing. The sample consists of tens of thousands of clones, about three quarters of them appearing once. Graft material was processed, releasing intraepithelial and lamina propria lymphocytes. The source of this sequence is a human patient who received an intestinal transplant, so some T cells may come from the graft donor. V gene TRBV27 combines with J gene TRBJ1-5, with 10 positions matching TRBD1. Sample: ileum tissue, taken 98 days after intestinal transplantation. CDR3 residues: CASSWGQGINQPQHF. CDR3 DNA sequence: TGTGCCAGCAGTTGGGGACAGGGGATCAATCAGCCCCAGCATTTT.